This is a list of T cell receptor beta chains from one sample in a study of T cell responses to AZD1222 COVID-19 vaccine. Sequencing was performed with immunoSEQ multiplex PCR; in TCRdb, only in-frame clones are kept and a portion is missing. The repertoire holds approximately 100,000 clones, 80% to 90% seen once, with 20% to 25% in the top ten. The input for sequencing was peripheral blood, taken on day 0 of AZD1222 vaccination. The receptors come from an adult in good health. Each CDR3 is given with its conserved first and last residue. The D gene is left open where the match is weak. A row's size may be missing; if present it is once, few, many or a size class.

J	V	size	length	D	DNA	CDR3
TRBJ2-1	TRBV2	once	15	TRBD2	TGTGCCAGCAGTGAAGGAGGACTAGCAGTCAATGAGCAGTTCTTC	CASSEGGLAVNEQFF
TRBJ1-1	TRBV19	-	16	-	TGTGCCAGTAGTATAATAGGGGGGGTGGTGAACACTGAAGCTTTCTTT	CASSIIGGVVNTEAFF
TRBJ2-7	TRBV10-3	few	12	-	TGTGCCATCGGGGGGAACTCCTACGAGCAGTACTTC	CAIGGNSYEQYF
TRBJ2-7	TRBV24-1	once	14	-	TGTGCCACCAGTTCCCGGACATATCCCTACGAGCAGTACTTC	CATSSRTYPYEQYF
TRBJ2-3	TRBV24-1	-	16	-	TGTGCCACCAGTGGAAGGGGCGCAGGGGGCACAGATACGCAGTATTTT	CATSGRGAGGTDTQYF
TRBJ2-5	TRBV6-1	-	16	-	TGTGCCAGCAGTGAAGACGTAATTTCGCTGGGAGAGACCCAGTACTTC	CASSEDVISLGETQYF
TRBJ2-1	TRBV27	-	13	TRBD1	TGTGCCATCGACAGGGGGTCCTACAATGAGCAGTTCTTC	CAIDRGSYNEQFF
TRBJ2-7	TRBV7-2	-	14	-	TGTGCCAGCAGCTTAGACGGCGTACCTAGGGAGCAGTACTTC	CASSLDGVPREQYF
TRBJ1-2	TRBV27	-	15	-	TGTGCCAGCAGTTCCCTGCGCCGAGGAAACTATGGCTACACCTTC	CASSSLRRGNYGYTF
TRBJ1-3	TRBV6-5	-	16	-	TGTGCCAGCAGTTACCGGAGGGGGAACTCTGGAAACACCATATATTTT	CASSYRRGNSGNTIYF
TRBJ2-1	TRBV6-2/TRBV6-3	-	14	-	TGTGCCAGCAGTTACGTGGGCAACCCCGATGAGCAGTTCTTC	CASSYVGNPDEQFF
TRBJ1-4	TRBV7-2	-	15	TRBD1	TGTGCCAGCAGCCCAGGGGGCAGGGCTAATGAAAAACTGTTTTTT	CASSPGGRANEKLFF
TRBJ2-2	TRBV28	many	13	-	TGTGCCAGCAGTTTGCTGAACACCGGGGAGCTGTTTTTT	CASSLLNTGELFF
TRBJ1-3	TRBV9	-	15	-	TGTGCCAGCAGCGTAGGTGGCGTGCGCGGGGACACCATATATTTT	CASSVGGVRGDTIYF
TRBJ2-1	TRBV7-9	-	15	TRBD2	TGTGCCAGCAGCATGACTAGCGGGGGCCACAATGAGCAGTTCTTC	CASSMTSGGHNEQFF
TRBJ2-1	TRBV2	-	12	-	TGTGCCAGCAGCCCTAGTAGGAATGAGCAGTTCTTC	CASSPSRNEQFF
TRBJ1-2	TRBV28	-	14	TRBD1	TGTGCCAGCAGACTAGGGACAGGGAACTATGGCTACACCTTC	CASRLGTGNYGYTF
TRBJ2-7	TRBV3-1/TRBV3-2	-	14	-	TGTGCCAGCAGCCTCGTAGCGGCCTCCTACGAGCAGTACTTC	CASSLVAASYEQYF
TRBJ1-6	TRBV19	-	13	-	TGTGCCAGTAGTCCCAAGACAGCTTCACCCCTCCACTTT	CASSPKTASPLHF
TRBJ1-2	TRBV6-1	once	12	-	TGTGCCAGCAGTGAGGGGGCCTATGGCTACACCTTC	CASSEGAYGYTF
TRBJ2-7	TRBV18	-	15	TRBD1	TGTGCCAGCTCACCGGTAGGACAGGGGGCGGGAGAGCAGTACTTC	CASSPVGQGAGEQYF
TRBJ2-7	TRBV29-1	-	12	-	TGCAGCGTTGAAATGGCAGACTACGAGCAGTACTTC	CSVEMADYEQYF
TRBJ2-7	TRBV4-3	few	15	TRBD2	TGCGCCAGCAGCCAAGATAGGGCTAGCGGCCGCGAGCAGTACTTC	CASSQDRASGREQYF
TRBJ1-4	TRBV7-9	-	14	TRBD1	TGTGCCAGCAGCTCACAGGGGGTTAATGAAAAACTGTTTTTT	CASSSQGVNEKLFF
TRBJ1-5	TRBV27	-	15	TRBD1	TGTGCCAGCAGTGAAGGGGGCGCGAGCAATCAGCCCCAGCATTTT	CASSEGGASNQPQHF
TRBJ2-5	TRBV21-1	-	16	-	TGTGCCAGCAGCAAACGACCACAGGGGTGCCAAGAGACCCAGTACTTC	CASSKRPQGCQETQYF
TRBJ2-7	TRBV10-3	few	12	TRBD2	TGTGCCATCACGGGGGGGTCCTACGAGCAGTACTTC	CAITGGSYEQYF
TRBJ1-1	TRBV10-1	-	14	-	TGCGCCAGCAGTGAAGACAGACTGAAACCTGAAGCTTTCTTT	CASSEDRLKPEAFF
TRBJ2-5	TRBV7-2	-	14	-	TGTGCCAGCAGCTTAGGACCAAAGCAAGAGACCCAGTACTTC	CASSLGPKQETQYF
TRBJ1-5	TRBV3-1/TRBV3-2	-	14	-	TGTGCCAGCACCCACAGTGGCAGCAATCAGCCCCAGCATTTT	CASTHSGSNQPQHF
TRBJ1-1	TRBV19	-	14	-	TGTGCCAGCAGGGCGGGGAGGGGGGACACTGAAGCTTTCTTT	CASRAGRGDTEAFF
TRBJ2-7	TRBV7-2	-	19	TRBD1	TGTGCCAGCAGCCTACTCATGGGACAGAGTGAAATTAATCGGTACGAGCAGTACTTC	CASSLLMGQSEINRYEQYF
TRBJ2-7	TRBV18	-	14	-	TGTGCCAGCTCACCACCGGCCCAGGGCTACGAGCAGTACTTC	CASSPPAQGYEQYF
TRBJ2-7	TRBV30	-	13	-	TGTGCCTGGAGTGACGGTGCCTCCTACGAGCAGTACTTC	CAWSDGASYEQYF
TRBJ1-4	TRBV5-1	-	13	TRBD1	TGCGCCAGCAGGGGACAGGGACGCGAAAAACTGTTTTTT	CASRGQGREKLFF
TRBJ2-7	TRBV7-2	-	16	TRBD2	TGTGCCAGCAGCTTAGGAGGCGGGGGATCGGCGGGAGAGCAGTACTTC	CASSLGGGGSAGEQYF
TRBJ2-1	TRBV5-1	-	14	-	TGCGCCAGCAGCCCGGACCTCTCTTACAATGAGCAGTTCTTC	CASSPDLSYNEQFF
TRBJ2-3	TRBV18	-	13	-	TGTGCCAGCTCACCGTTGAGCACAGATACGCAGTATTTT	CASSPLSTDTQYF
TRBJ1-5	TRBV7-2	once	14	-	TGTGCCAGCAGCTTAGCCTACGAGGAACAGCCCCAGCATTTT	CASSLAYEEQPQHF
TRBJ1-2	TRBV4-2	-	14	-	TGTGCCAGCAGCCAAGATACGGGGGGCGATGGCTACACCTTC	CASSQDTGGDGYTF
TRBJ2-7	TRBV28	-	15	TRBD1	TGTGCCAGCAGTTCCCCCGGGACAGGGGGCAACGAGCAGTACTTC	CASSSPGTGGNEQYF
TRBJ1-2	TRBV12-3/TRBV12-4	once	13	TRBD1	TGTGCCAGCAGTTGGGGACAGGACTATGGCTACACCTTC	CASSWGQDYGYTF
TRBJ1-5	TRBV4-3	once	15	-	TGCGCCAGCAGCCAAGACCGCGGCGCCAATCAGCCCCAGCATTTT	CASSQDRGANQPQHF
TRBJ1-3	TRBV27	-	16	-	TGTGCCAGCAGTCCCTCAGGATTTGTCTCTGGAAACACCATATATTTT	CASSPSGFVSGNTIYF
TRBJ2-7	TRBV10-3	-	18	TRBD2	TGTGCCACCCGTCTGATGGGGAGCGGGAGGCCCCAAAACTACGAGCAGTACTTC	CATRLMGSGRPQNYEQYF
TRBJ1-6	TRBV6-5	-	15	TRBD1	TGTGCCAGCAGTTACGCCGGACAGGGTCTCTCACCCCTCCACTTT	CASSYAGQGLSPLHF
TRBJ2-5	TRBV5-4	few	18	TRBD2	TGTGCCAGCAGCCCCGGGACTAGCGGGAGGGGGCCGCTAGAGACCCAGTACTTC	CASSPGTSGRGPLETQYF
TRBJ2-5	TRBV29-1	-	13	-	TGCAGCGTTGGACAGAACCAACAAGAGACCCAGTACTTC	CSVGQNQQETQYF
TRBJ2-1	TRBV7-3	-	15	-	TGTGCCAGCAGCTTAACAGTGACAGGGAGGAATGAGCAGTTCTTC	CASSLTVTGRNEQFF
TRBJ2-7	TRBV7-6	once	14	-	TGTGCCAGCAGCCGGGACCGCTTGTCCTACGAGCAGTACTTC	CASSRDRLSYEQYF
TRBJ2-2	TRBV5-1	-	14	-	TGCGCCAGCAGCTTTAGTGATAACACCGGGGAGCTGTTTTTT	CASSFSDNTGELFF
TRBJ2-6	TRBV6-2/TRBV6-3	once	17	TRBD1	TGTGCCAGCAGTCCGGGACAGGGGGCGACTGGGGCCAACGTCCTGACTTTC	CASSPGQGATGANVLTF